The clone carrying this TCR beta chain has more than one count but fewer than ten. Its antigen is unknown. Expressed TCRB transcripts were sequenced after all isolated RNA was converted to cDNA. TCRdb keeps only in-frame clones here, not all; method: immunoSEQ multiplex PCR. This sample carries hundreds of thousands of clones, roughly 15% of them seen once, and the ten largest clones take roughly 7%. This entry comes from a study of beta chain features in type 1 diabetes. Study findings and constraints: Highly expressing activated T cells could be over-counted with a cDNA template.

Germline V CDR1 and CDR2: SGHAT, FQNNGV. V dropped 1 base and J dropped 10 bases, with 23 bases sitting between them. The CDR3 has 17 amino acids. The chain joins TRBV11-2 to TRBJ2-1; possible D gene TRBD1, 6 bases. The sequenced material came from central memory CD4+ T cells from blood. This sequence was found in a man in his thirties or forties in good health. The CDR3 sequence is CASSLAMTGTGFGEQFF. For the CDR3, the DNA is TGTGCCAGCAGCTTAGCGATGACAGGAACAGGGTTCGGGGAGCAGTTCTTC.